The 29 T cell receptor beta chains listed next were all sequenced from one sample in a study of blood T cells in healthy people across ages. Alongside a J-beta primer mix, a sample-barcoded 5' primer served in a second PCR lasting about 7 to 11 cycles. Via MiXCR, TCRdb re-called the 5' RACE reads, giving one row per CDR3 protein. The data contain about a million distinct CDR3 sequences, about 51% of them singletons. The source material was blood. All receptors derive from a woman aged 55-70 years in good health.

The chain is built from TRBV11-2 and TRBJ2-4; D is unclear. CDR3 length equals 13 residues. Trimming took 6 bases from V and 0 from J, leaving 6 bases between them. Germline V CDR1 and CDR2: SGHAT, FQNNGV. The CDR3 region is CASRELAKNIQYF. For the CDR3, the DNA is TGTGCCAGCAGGGAACTAGCCAAAAACATTCAGTACTTC.

To note about this clonotype: The junction departs from germline at one end; a sequencing error may be responsible. The rearrangement uses TRBV14 and TRBJ2-4; a weak D match, TRBD2 (6 bases). Germline V CDR1 and CDR2: SGHDN, FVKESK. This CDR3 comprises 16 residues. The CDR3 region has the DNA TGTGCCGGCAGCCAAGAAGTCGGGGGAGCCAAAAACATTCAGTACTTC. Protein: CAGSQEVGGAKNIQYF.

The rearrangement uses TRBV20-1 and TRBJ2-7; 10 bases match TRBD2. Losses at the gene ends were 0 bases for V and 2 bases for J; bases not matched to a gene: 10. Per the germline V gene, CDR1 is DFQATT and CDR2 is SNEGSKA (reference sequence). CDR3 length: 17 residues. The CDR3: CSARDPGGLAQTYEQYF. CDR3 nucleotide sequence: TGCAGTGCTAGAGATCCTGGGGGACTAGCGCAAACCTACGAGCAGTACTTC.

This chain connects TRBV19 to TRBJ2-4; TRBD2 matches 10 bases. Germline-derived CDR1 and CDR2 are LNHDA and SQIVND (reference sequence). The CDR3 totals 15 residues. V dropped 4 bases and J dropped 4; count of bases not matched to a gene: 4. CDR3 in DNA: TGTGCCAGTAGTACCCCGACTAGCGGGAAAAACATTCAGTACTTC. It translates to CASSTPTSGKNIQYF.

The rearrangement links TRBV6-5 to TRBJ1-2, with D perhaps matching TRBD1 (5 bases). Germline CDR1 and CDR2: MNHEY and SVGAGI. The CDR3 has 13 residues. The V end lost 8 bases, the J end lost 4 bases, and 14 bases lay between the germline ends. The CDR3 is CASAWGRAYGYTF. CDR3 nucleotide sequence: TGTGCCAGCGCGTGGGGCAGGGCCTATGGCTACACCTTC.

The gene calls are TRBV28 and TRBJ1-5; 9 bases fit TRBD1. The germline V gene has CDR1 MDHEN and CDR2 SYDVKM. The trim removed 6 bases at V and 6 bases at J, leaving 9 bases unmatched. CDR3 length equals 15 residues. The CDR3 loop reads CASRMKTGGFQPQHF. The CDR3 DNA is TGTGCCAGCAGAATGAAGACAGGGGGTTTTCAGCCCCAGCATTTT.

The chain uses TRBV29-1 and TRBJ1-4; unclear D gene. The CDR3 covers 15 residues. The germline CDR1 and CDR2 sequences are SQVTM and ANQGSEA. The germline V and J ends were trimmed by 7 bases and 1 base, with 16 bases remaining between them. CDR3 in DNA: TGCAGCGCCAAGTTGAGAGGGAGAACTAATGAAAAACTGTTTTTT. It specifies CSAKLRGRTNEKLFF.

The chain is built from TRBV28 and TRBJ2-1, with 9 bases matching TRBD2. CDR3 length equals 15 residues. CDR1 and CDR2 (germline): MDHEN, SYDVKM. J was trimmed by 1 base and V by 7 bases; bases with no gene match: 5. Written as DNA, the CDR3 is TGTGCCAGCACAAAAGCGGGAGGATCCTACAATGAGCAGTTCTTC. As protein: CASTKAGGSYNEQFF.

The V and J genes are TRBV24-1 and TRBJ2-2, with TRBD1 matching 7 bases. Trimming removed 5 bases from V and 0 bases from J; junction bases left unmatched: 5. The CDR3 runs to 16 residues. Germline V gene data show CDR1 as KGHDR and CDR2 as SFDVKD. CDR3 protein: CATSGTGTANTGELFF. The CDR3 nucleotides read TGTGCCACCAGTGGGACCGGGACAGCGAACACCGGGGAGCTGTTTTTT.

The rearrangement links TRBV15 to TRBJ1-4, with no clear D. The CDR3 extends over 13 amino acids. Trimming cost V 0 bases and J 10 bases, with 9 bases left between them. CDR1 is LNHNV and CDR2 is YYDKDF in the germline V gene (reference sequence). The CDR3 DNA follows: TGTGCCACCAGCAGAGATAATTGGGGAAAACTGTTTTTT. Translation: CATSRDNWGKLFF. The full variable domain, completed using reference TRBV15 and TRBJ1-4, is DAMVIQNPRYQVTQFGKPVTLSCSQTLNHNVMYWYQQKSSQAPKLLFHYYDKDFNNEADTPDNFQSRRPNTSFCFLDIRSPGLGDTAMYLCATSRDNWGKLFFGSGTQLSVL.

This clonotype was found a few times. This chain joins TRBV24-1 and TRBJ2-3; 11 nucleotides align to TRBD1. V gave up 7 bases and J gave up 3 bases; unmatched junction bases: 5. CDR1 KGHDR and CDR2 SFDVKD come from the germline V gene. The CDR3 loop spans 15 amino acids. The CDR3 DNA sequence: TGTGCCACCAGACCGGGACAGGGGGGGACAGATACGCAGTATTTT. The encoded protein is CATRPGQGGTDTQYF.

This sequence joins TRBV14 and TRBJ1-1, with no clear D. Per the germline V gene, CDR1 is SGHDN and CDR2 is FVKESK. V was shortened by 0 bases and J by 11 bases, with 7 bases between the two germline ends. The CDR3 extends over 11 amino acids. The CDR3 DNA follows: TGTGCCAGCAGCCAAGATGTACGGGCTTTCTTT. This translates into CASSQDVRAFF.

This rearrangement joins TRBV6-2 or TRBV6-3 to TRBJ1-1; a weak D match, TRBD1 (6 bases). The germline CDR1 and CDR2 sequences are MNHEY and SVGEGT. The ends were cut back, 6 bases at V and 4 bases at J, with 12 bases in the middle. The CDR3 contains 13 residues. The CDR3 DNA sequence: TGTGCCAGCAGAGACGGACAGATCACTGAAGCTTTCTTT. Amino acids: CASRDGQITEAFF.

This clonotype was detected a few times. This chain uses TRBV5-6 with TRBJ2-5; D remains unclear. CDR3 length equals 15 residues. Trimming left V 5 bases short and J 0 bases short, with 14 bases between. Germline CDR1 SGHDT, CDR2 YYEEEE. CDR3 sequence: CASSEKRGNQETQYF. The CDR3 DNA reads TGTGCCAGCAGTGAGAAAAGAGGAAACCAAGAGACCCAGTACTTC.

This clonotype was detected only a few times. The J gene is TRBJ2-5, the V gene TRBV28, with 7 nucleotides matching TRBD2. Trimming removed 7 bases from V and 0 bases from J; junction bases left unmatched: 5. CDR1 and CDR2 (germline): MDHEN, SYDVKM. The CDR3 extends over 14 amino acids. The CDR3: CASKARGDQETQYF. The CDR3 nucleotides read TGTGCCAGCAAGGCCCGGGGGGACCAAGAGACCCAGTACTTC. The full variable domain, rest sourced from reference TRBV28 and TRBJ2-5, is DVKVTQSSRYLVKRTGEKVFLECVQDMDHENMFWYRQDPGLGLRLIYFSYDVKMKEKGDIPEGYSVSREKKERFSLILESASTNQTSMYLCASKARGDQETQYFGPGTRLLVL.

The table lists this clonotype with many counts. V usage is TRBV29-1 and J usage is TRBJ1-4; possibly TRBD1 for D (6 bases). With 6 bases removed from V and 4 bases from J, the gap between germline ends came to 15 bases. Germline loops: CDR1 SQVTM, CDR2 ANQGSEA. The CDR3 length is 14 residues. CDR3 protein: CSVARTANNEKLFF. For the CDR3, the DNA is TGCAGCGTCGCACGGACAGCCAATAATGAAAAACTGTTTTTT. Together with reference TRBV29-1 and TRBJ1-4, the CDR3 gives the full variable domain: SAVISQKPSRDICQRGTSLTIQCQVDSQVTMMFWYRQQPGQSLTLIATANQGSEATYESGFVIDKFPISRPNLTFSTLTVSNMSPEDSSIYLCSVARTANNEKLFFGSGTQLSVL.

The rearrangement joins TRBV15 to TRBJ2-7; D gene ambiguous. The germline V gene has CDR1 LNHNV and CDR2 YYDKDF (reference sequence). Trimming took off 3 bases at V and 6 bases at J, with 6 bases between the two ends. The length of the CDR3 is 11 residues. CDR3 bases: TGTGCCACCAGCAGCTTTAGCGAGCAGTACTTC. Amino acid sequence: CATSSFSEQYF.

This clonotype was counted a single time. This chain uses TRBV15 with TRBJ2-1; D call uncertain. Trimming stripped 0 bases from V and 9 bases from J, with 9 bases between. CDR1 and CDR2 from the germline V gene are LNHNV and YYDKDF (reference sequence). The CDR3 length is 13 residues. In nucleotides, the CDR3 is TGTGCCACCAGCAGAGATTTCAGTGGTGAGCAGTTCTTC. This translates into CATSRDFSGEQFF.

The chain carries TRBV7-3 and TRBJ2-1; D ambiguous. V lost 0 bases to trimming and J lost 10 bases, with 10 bases between them. The CDR3 sequence is 13 residues long. Germline V CDR1 and CDR2: SGHTA, FQGTGA. The CDR3 region is CASSLTPGAEQFF. The CDR3 DNA reads as TGTGCCAGCAGCTTAACCCCAGGTGCCGAGCAGTTCTTC.

This sequence joins TRBV13 and TRBJ2-5; D perhaps matches TRBD2 (6 bases). This CDR3 has 15 residues. Between the trimmed V and J ends, which lost 6 bases and 5 bases, there was a span of 19 bases. From germline, CDR1 is PRHDT and CDR2 FYEKMQ (reference sequence). CDR3 protein: CASSEGGGGLETQYF. Written as DNA, the CDR3 is TGTGCCAGCAGTGAAGGCGGTGGGGGACTGGAGACCCAGTACTTC.

V usage is TRBV20-1 and J usage is TRBJ2-7; 7 nucleotides agree with TRBD1. The V gene end was trimmed by 3 bases and the J gene end by 3 bases; junction bases not matched to a gene: 5. The CDR3 sequence is 13 residues long. Germline V gene data show CDR1 as DFQATT and CDR2 as SNEGSKA (reference sequence). The CDR3 is CSARGDSHYEQYF. Written as DNA, the CDR3 is TGCAGTGCTAGGGGGGACAGCCACTACGAGCAGTACTTC.

This clonotype showed up just a few times. The chain carries TRBV6-5 and TRBJ1-6; TRBD1 aligns across 7 bases. Germline CDR1 and CDR2: MNHEY and SVGAGI. The V gene end was trimmed by 7 bases and the J gene end by 6 bases; junction bases not matched to a gene: 6. The CDR3 spans 14 residues. As DNA, the CDR3 is TGTGCCAGCACCGACCGGGACAGTAATTCACCCCTCCACTTT. Protein sequence: CASTDRDSNSPLHF.

The chain recombines TRBV29-1 with TRBJ2-7; D perhaps matches TRBD1 (5 bases). The DNA end is a closer match to TRBJ2-5, so the J assignment may be wrong. The V gene's germline CDR1 is SQVTM and CDR2 ANQGSEA. CDR3 length: 11 amino acids. Here the CDR3 DNA reads TGCAGCGCCCTAGGGGTCGAGACCCAGTACTTC. It specifies CSALGVETQYF.

The chain links TRBV6-5 to TRBJ2-3; TRBD1 matches at 7 bases. CDR3 length equals 19 residues. J lost 4 bases, V lost 0 bases, and 16 bases had no gene match. Germline CDR1 MNHEY, CDR2 SVGAGI. DNA of the CDR3: TGTGCCAGCAGTTACTCGGTGTTTCGCGACAGGGATGGAGCAGATACGCAGTATTTT. It codes for CASSYSVFRDRDGADTQYF.

Turning to this clonotype: One junction end does not reproduce the germline sequence, and a read error may be involved. J is TRBJ2-5 and V is TRBV4-2, with 9 bases lining up with TRBD2. The assigned J gene may be wrong: the sequence end matches TRBJ2-7 better. Germline V CDR1 and CDR2: LGHNA, YNFKEQ. The CDR3 contains 16 residues. The DNA of the CDR3 is TGTGCCAGCAACCAAGAGGCGGGAGGGATAATCTACGAGCAGTACTTC. Residues: CASNQEAGGIIYEQYF.

This chain uses TRBV6-2 or TRBV6-3 with TRBJ2-5; TRBD2 might be the D (6 bases). The CDR3 length is 15 residues. Looked up from germline, CDR1 is MNHEY and CDR2 is SVGEGT. The germline V and J ends were trimmed by 6 bases and 3 bases, with 17 bases remaining between them. DNA of the CDR3: TGTGCCAGCAGATCTCCCGGGACTCCTAAAGAGACCCAGTACTTC. As protein: CASRSPGTPKETQYF.

The chain employs TRBV28 and TRBJ2-7; D tentatively fits TRBD1 or TRBD2 (5 bases each). The end of the DNA aligns better with TRBJ2-5, so the J call may be wrong. CDR3 length: 14 amino acids. From germline, CDR1 is MDHEN and CDR2 SYDVKM. The chain's CDR3 is CASTPAGREETQYF. The DNA for the CDR3 is TGTGCCAGCACCCCGGCGGGCAGGGAAGAGACCCAGTACTTC.

The chain combines TRBV3-1 with TRBJ1-3, with TRBD1 as a possible D gene (6 bases). Germline CDR1 LGHDT, CDR2 YNNKEL (reference sequence). The CDR3 totals 15 residues. V shed 6 bases and J shed 0 bases, with 12 bases lying between them. In DNA form, the CDR3 reads TGTGCCAGCAGTCAGCAGGGGTACTCTGGAAACACCATATATTTT. It yields the protein CASSQQGYSGNTIYF. The full variable domain, rest sourced from reference TRBV3-1 and TRBJ1-3, is DTAVSQTPKYLVTQMGNDKSIKCEQNLGHDTMYWYKQDSKKFLKIMFSYNNKELIINETVPNRFSPKSPDKAHLNLHINSLELGDSAVYFCASSQQGYSGNTIYFGEGSWLTVV.

The chain links TRBV4-3 to TRBJ2-7, with D perhaps TRBD2 (5 bases). Germline-derived CDR1 and CDR2 are LGHNA and YSLEER. This CDR3 spans 14 amino acids. Deletions cut 2 bases from V and 2 bases from J, with 10 bases between. The CDR3 region has the DNA TGCGCCAGCAGCCAATACGGAGGTCCCTACGAGCAGTACTTC. It yields the protein CASSQYGGPYEQYF.